This TCR beta chain derives from a study of a mutant IDH1 vaccine in newly diagnosed glioma. Study-level background: Antecedent treatment encompassed radiotherapy, temozolomide, or their combination; the majority received both.

Noted time point: week 23, last vaccination. Every single dose of the vaccine, 300 ug of mutant IDH1 20-mer peptide, came with topical imiquimod. From germline, CDR1 is SGHRS and CDR2 YFSETQ. The ends lost 0 bases at V and 5 bases at J; junction bases unmatched: 1. There are 14 residues in the CDR3. Assay used: immunoSEQ multiplex PCR; TCRdb lists only in-frame clones, some missing. Among tens of thousands of clones listed, 78% were seen once. Points on this clone: Its antigen remains unidentified.

The input for sequencing was PBMCs, taken from a glioma patient whose treatment included an IDH1 peptide vaccine. The clonotype comes from a woman between 40 and 50 years old with glioma. Some clones in this sample may be carry-over from other donors' samples. V gene TRBV5-1 combines with J gene TRBJ2-3; TRBD2 matches 9 bases. CDR3 region: CASSLGGRGDTQYF. CDR3 nucleotides: TGCGCCAGCAGCTTGGGCGGGAGGGGAGATACGCAGTATTTT.